The 10 T cell receptor beta chains presented below share a single source sample, sequenced in a study of blood T cell repertoires in COVID-19. Assay used: immunoSEQ multiplex PCR; TCRdb lists only in-frame clones, some missing. Of 170,000 or so clones listed, about 82% were seen once; the top ten hold 5.5% to 8%. The sample was peripheral blood. Every receptor here comes from a man aged 45-65 years with active or convalescent COVID-19.

The genes are TRBV5-6 and TRBJ2-7; 7 bases fit TRBD1. Germline loops: CDR1 SGHDT, CDR2 YYEEEE. Unmatched junction bases numbered 9, after V lost 5 bases and J lost 4 bases. The CDR3 spans 14 residues. This chain's CDR3 is CASRSDGTVYEQYF. DNA of the CDR3: TGTGCCAGCAGATCAGACGGGACAGTGTACGAGCAGTACTTC.

The CDR3 coding sequence is TGTGCCAGCAGCCCCAGGGGTGGCTATGGCTACACCTTC. Translated, it gives CASSPRGGYGYTF. The chain couples TRBV27 to TRBJ1-2, with D possibly TRBD1 on 6 matching bases. The V gene's germline CDR1 is MNHEY and CDR2 SMNVEV (reference sequence). The V end lost 6 bases, the J end lost 4 bases, and 12 bases lay between the germline ends. The CDR3 loop spans 13 amino acids.

The rearrangement uses TRBV5-4 and TRBJ2-5; D uncertain. The CDR3 consists of 13 residues. Trimming shortened V by 2 bases and J by 4 bases, and 9 bases separated the two germline ends. Germline CDR1 reads SGHNT; CDR2 reads YYREEE (reference sequence). CDR3 region: CASSLIGRETQYF. In DNA, the CDR3 is TGTGCCAGCAGCTTAATTGGCCGAGAGACCCAGTACTTC.

V and J are TRBV4-3 and TRBJ2-1; 10 nucleotides match TRBD2. Per germline, CDR1 LGHNA and CDR2 YSLEER. The trim removed 3 bases at V and 8 bases at J, leaving 7 bases unmatched. The CDR3 is 15 residues long. CDR3 sequence (DNA): TGCGCCAGCAGCCAGGATAGCGGGGGGCTCGATGAGCAGTTCTTC. Encoded protein: CASSQDSGGLDEQFF.

This chain uses TRBV7-9 with TRBJ2-1, with 13 bases that match TRBD2. The CDR3 length is 14 residues. Trimming cost V 4 bases and J 9 bases; bases outside gene matches: 3. CDR1 is SEHNR, CDR2 FQNEAQ, per germline (reference sequence). CDR3: CASSSRTSGGEQFF. The DNA for the CDR3 is TGTGCCAGCAGCTCACGGACTAGCGGGGGTGAGCAGTTCTTC.

The rearrangement joins TRBV4-2 to TRBJ2-4, with 12 bases identical to TRBD1. The germline gives CDR1 LGHNA, CDR2 YNFKEQ. J was trimmed by 8 bases and V by 4 bases; bases with no gene match: 9. The CDR3 totals 16 residues. DNA of the CDR3: TGTGCCAGCAGCCCGAGGGACAGGGGGCGCCCCGACATTCAGTACTTC. The encoded protein is CASSPRDRGRPDIQYF.

This clone was seen only a few times. The chain uses TRBV3-1 (or the pseudogene TRBV3-2) and TRBJ1-6; D perhaps matches TRBD1 (6 bases). Between the trimmed V and J ends, which lost 4 bases and 5 bases, there was a span of 6 bases. CDR1 LGHDT and CDR2 YNNKEL come from the germline V gene (reference sequence). The CDR3 spans 13 residues. This chain's CDR3 is CASSRTDNSPLHF. In DNA form, the CDR3 reads TGTGCCAGCAGCCGGACAGATAATTCACCCCTCCACTTT.

The chain has TRBV6-2 or TRBV6-3 and TRBJ2-1; 10 bases line up with TRBD2. The CDR3 extends over 11 amino acids. Germline lookup yields CDR1 MNHEY and CDR2 SVGEGT. V gave up 5 bases and J gave up 15 bases; unmatched junction bases: 4. CDR3 residues: CASSQGLALFF. In DNA, the CDR3 is TGTGCCAGCAGTCAGGGACTAGCGTTGTTCTTC.

The gene calls are TRBV10-3 and TRBJ2-7, with D possibly being TRBD2 (6 bases). Trimming shortened V by 0 bases and J by 4 bases, and 10 bases separated the two germline ends. Germline V gene lookup returns CDR1 ENHRY and CDR2 SYGVKD. The CDR3 loop spans 14 amino acids. The CDR3 DNA sequence: TGTGCCATCAGTGAGTCGACGGACTATTACGAGCAGTACTTC. Amino acids: CAISESTDYYEQYF.

The chain is built from TRBV29-1 and TRBJ1-2; no firm D call. The CDR3 has 12 amino acids. Deletions cut 3 bases from V and 2 bases from J, with 7 bases between. The germline gives CDR1 SQVTM, CDR2 ANQGSEA. This chain's CDR3 is CSVETANYGYTF. DNA of the CDR3: TGCAGCGTTGAGACTGCAAACTATGGCTACACCTTC.